This T cell receptor (beta chain) was retrieved from a study of shared clonotypes between healthy human individuals. Study-level points and caveats: A few donors had roughly 5% of their naive CD4 clonotypes in common. Larger estimated richness was generally recorded for naive subsets relative to memory subsets. The study found lower generation probabilities in non-shared clonotypes than in those shared by all four donors.

Naive CD8 cells comprised CD45RO-negative, CCR7-positively selected cells, excluding terminally differentiated effector memory CD45RA+ cells. The sorted-subset replicate PCRs were given roughly 190 ng DNA, which is 25,000 to 35,000 T cell genomes. Here immunoSEQ multiplex PCR was the method, and the copy in TCRdb shows in-frame clones only, minus some. The repertoire holds about 800,000 clones, with roughly 96% as singletons. On this clone itself: The antigen is undetermined.

The sequence was obtained from a man in his thirties or forties in good health. The material sequenced was naive CD8+ T cells sorted from blood.

The CDR3 loop is CASSETIAVGFGYTF. The DNA of the CDR3 is TGTGCCAGCAGTGAAACTATAGCAGTAGGCTTCGGCTACACCTTC. The chain has TRBV2 and TRBJ1-2, with D unresolved. V lost 2 bases and J 8 bases, leaving 18 bases between the germline ends. The length of the CDR3 is 15 residues. Germline CDR1 is SNHLY and CDR2 is FYNNEI.